This entry is about one T cell receptor beta chain. In the source study's methods: Quantification of nucleated cells was approximated via reference gene primer amplification. Some clones are missing from TCRdb's copy, which holds only in-frame ones; the method was immunoSEQ multiplex PCR. The DNA gave D and trimming, while V, J and clone size come from that table. This sample carries 350,000 to 450,000 clones, approximately 90% of them seen once, and the ten largest clones take 1.5% to 1.7%. Per germline, CDR1 SEHNR and CDR2 FQNEAQ (reference sequence). J was trimmed by 8 bases and V by 5 bases; bases with no gene match: 8. The CDR3 is made up of 14 amino acids. Enrolment of Seattle patients took place during active infection, and they were followed longitudinally. This specimen comes from a study of blood T cell repertoires in COVID-19. The wider study: Sites in the United States, Italy and Spain provided acute and convalescent COVID-19 samples. Sample material is recorded as cDNA or gDNA derived from T cells, B-cell-depleted T cells, or PBMCs.

What was sequenced was peripheral blood. The chain employs TRBV7-9 and TRBJ1-4, with TRBD1 matching over 7 bases. This clonotype was obtained from a woman aged 40 to 50 with COVID-19, enrolled during active disease. CDR3 residues: CASSLDRFGEKLFF. Written as DNA, the CDR3 is TGTGCCAGCAGCCTGGACAGGTTTGGAGAAAAACTGTTTTTT.